What follows describes a single T cell receptor (beta chain). Antigen unknown. This entry belongs to a study of cytomegalovirus exposure and HLA in healthy donors. Study-level points and caveats: Analysis was carried out at a later point, and it linked a missense DCLRE1C variant to TCR beta V- and J-gene trimming. As immune exposure information, only CMV serostatus was available.

This CDR3 contains 15 residues. V lost 0 bases and J 5 bases, leaving 11 bases between the germline ends. Germline V lookup: CDR1 SGDLS, CDR2 YYNGEE. These donors counted as nominally healthy when sampled, but unrecorded immune exposures were likely. Primers for the PCR totalled 60 Vbeta and 13 Jbeta. Profiling relied on immunoSEQ multiplex PCR, and the TCRdb table lists in-frame clones only, not all of them. The sample records some 200,000 clones, more than 75% being singletons. This chain joins TRBV9 and TRBJ1-4; D is perhaps TRBD1 (6 bases). Sequencing used PBMCs. This receptor was obtained from a woman aged 45-60 years in good health and CMV-seropositive. The CDR3 reads CASSVGPGENEKLFF. The DNA of the CDR3 is TGTGCCAGCAGCGTAGGACCAGGGGAGAATGAAAAACTGTTTTTT.